This T cell receptor (beta chain) is from a study of human T cells and chemical hapten exposure. Study-wide context: Cases of alopecia areata, totalis or universalis occurred in a predominantly female patient group.

MiXCR was run by TCRdb on the RACE reads, yielding one entry per CDR3 protein. The sample includes 95,000 or so distinct CDR3 sequences, more than 9.5% of them seen just once. Trimming removed 8 bases from V and 4 bases from J; junction bases left unmatched: 10. CDR3 length equals 15 residues. CDR1 LNHDA and CDR2 SQIVND come from the germline V gene (reference sequence). Indicated time point: patch test 2, 6 weeks after DPC sensitization. Described treatment: therapeutic diphenylcyclopropenone sensitization with weekly scalp DPC. This receptor was identified in a woman aged 40 to 50 with alopecia areata. Some clones in this sample may be carry-over from other donors' samples. Sequencing used whole blood, obtained in connection with sensitization to the hapten diphenylcyclopropenone (DPC). J is TRBJ1-5 and V is TRBV19, with TRBD1 identical over 8 bases. In DNA, the CDR3 is TGTGCCAGTGGCCCAGGACAGGGAGGTAATCAGCCCCAGCATTTT. Amino acids: CASGPGQGGNQPQHF.